These T cell receptor beta chains were read from a single sample in a study of Ad26.COV2.S vaccination and SARS-CoV-2 variants. Repertoires were generated with immunoSEQ multiplex PCR, while TCRdb's copy carries only in-frame clones and drops some. Of about 320,000 clones listed, roughly 90% are singletons. The material was peripheral blood, obtained in a trial of Ad26.COV2.S vaccine versus placebo. The receptors shown here come from a person aged 18-60 years who received the Ad26.COV2.S COVID-19 vaccine or a placebo. Both conserved end residues are part of each CDR3. The D gene is left open where the match is weak. Size is stated for part of the rows, as once, few or many counts, or as a class when the clone is expanded.

TRBV7-2	TRBJ1-1	NA	NA	TGTGCCAGCAGCTTATGGCTAGGGACCACTGAAGCTTTCTTT	CASSLWLGTTEAFF
TRBV6-2/TRBV6-3	TRBJ1-6	TRBD1	NA	TGTGCCAGCAGTTACTTCGATCAAGCCGGACAGGGGGCACCTGAGCCCCTCCACTTT	CASSYFDQAGQGAPEPLHF
TRBV5-1	TRBJ2-1	NA	NA	TGCGCCAGCAGCCCGTCCTCCGTGGGTGGCTATGAGCAGTTCTTC	CASSPSSVGGYEQFF
TRBV7-8	TRBJ1-1	TRBD1	NA	TGTGCCAGCAGCTTCGGGACAGGGGGCACTGAAGCTTTCTTT	CASSFGTGGTEAFF
TRBV19	TRBJ2-1	TRBD2	NA	TGTGCCACTCTTACAATCCCCGGGACTAGCAATGAGCAGTTCTTC	CATLTIPGTSNEQFF
TRBV4-1	TRBJ2-7	NA	NA	TGCGCCAGCAGCCAACCCGGGGGAGGCAGAAACCTCTACGAGCAGTACTTC	CASSQPGGGRNLYEQYF
TRBV30	TRBJ2-5	NA	NA	TGTGCCTGGAGGGAGGATCAAGAGACCCAGTACTTC	CAWREDQETQYF
TRBV10-1	TRBJ2-2	TRBD1	NA	TGCGCCAGCAGCCAACATACAGGGGGCTACAACACCGGGGAGCTGTTTTTT	CASSQHTGGYNTGELFF
TRBV7-7	TRBJ1-1	NA	NA	TGTGCCAGCAGCTTAGAAGGGAACACTGAAGCTTTCTTT	CASSLEGNTEAFF
TRBV28	TRBJ1-1	NA	once	TGTGCCAGCAGTTTGGGGTACACTGAAGCTTTCTTT	CASSLGYTEAFF
TRBV29-1	TRBJ2-3	TRBD2	NA	TGCAGCGTGGAGGGAGCGGGAGGGAACACAGATACGCAGTATTTT	CSVEGAGGNTDTQYF
TRBV4-3	TRBJ2-2	TRBD2	NA	TGCGCCAGCAGACCACGAACAGCGGGAGCCACCGGGGAGCTGTTTTTT	CASRPRTAGATGELFF
TRBV19	TRBJ1-2	NA	NA	TGTGCCAGTAGAGGCACCACAATTGAGCGCTATGGCTACACCTTC	CASRGTTIERYGYTF
TRBV4-2	TRBJ1-2	NA	NA	TGTGCCAGCAGCCATGCCCCGGGACCTGATAACTATGGCTACACCTTC	CASSHAPGPDNYGYTF
TRBV7-2	TRBJ1-2	NA	NA	TGTGCCCGAGGACAGAACCTACTTCGAGGCTATGGCTACACCTTC	CARGQNLLRGYGYTF